This entry concerns a single T cell receptor beta chain. Antigen unknown. The data were obtained in a study of post-analysis software for immune sequencing data. Study-wide background: Relapsing-remitting, secondary progressive and progressive-relapsing forms made up the multiple sclerosis disease courses. Whole-study findings and limits: Controls showed lower frequencies than patients for roughly five TRBV segments, and TRBV5-6, TRBV5-1 and TRBV20-1 were among these. Strong co-clustering by F measure was seen for same-batch samples. Normalized Chao1 diversity was significantly reduced in patients versus controls.

Germline CDR1 DFQATT, CDR2 SNEGSKA (reference sequence). The CDR3 length is 13 residues. Prepared TCR beta cDNA libraries contained unique molecular identifiers. There were 1 to 10 million T cells, and about half a million cDNA molecules came from them. One entry per CDR3 protein results from TCRdb running MiXCR on the PCR reads. Here the sample spans around 250,000 distinct CDR3 sequences, 36% being singletons. The chain is built from TRBV20-1 and TRBJ2-4; 7 nucleotides match TRBD2. This TCR came from a girl under 18 with multiple sclerosis. The sequenced material came from blood. CDR3 sequence reads: CQAREPTWGEQYF. The CDR3 region has the DNA TGCCAAGCGCGGGAGCCAACCTGGGGGGAGCAGTACTTC.